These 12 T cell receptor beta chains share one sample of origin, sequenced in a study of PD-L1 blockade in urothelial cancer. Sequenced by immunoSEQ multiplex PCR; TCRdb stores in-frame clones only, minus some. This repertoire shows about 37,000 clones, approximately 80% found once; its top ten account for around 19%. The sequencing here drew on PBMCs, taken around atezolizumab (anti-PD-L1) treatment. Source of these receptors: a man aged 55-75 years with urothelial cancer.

CDR3: CASSRGGGAGGNYEQYF. CDR3 nucleotide sequence: TGCGCCAGCAGCCGTGGGGGTGGAGCGGGGGGGAACTACGAGCAGTACTTC. The chain is built from TRBV4-1 and TRBJ2-7, with 10 bases lining up with TRBD2. The CDR3 is 17 amino acids. The ends lost 4 bases at V and 3 bases at J; junction bases unmatched: 12. CDR1 is MGHRA, CDR2 YSYEKL, per germline.

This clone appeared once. DNA for the CDR3: TGTGCCAGCAGCGTAGCTTCGCAGGCAAACACCATATATTTT. Translating gives CASSVASQANTIYF. The chain is built from TRBV9 and TRBJ1-3; D is uncertain. Germline V gene lookup returns CDR1 SGDLS and CDR2 YYNGEE. The V end was cut by 0 bases, the J end by 6 bases, with 10 bases between. CDR3 length equals 14 residues.

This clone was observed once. CDR3 sequence: CASSLAVWETQYF. DNA for the CDR3: TGTGCCAGCAGCTTGGCGGTTTGGGAGACCCAGTACTTC. The chain couples TRBV5-6 to TRBJ2-5, with D unclear. Trimming shortened V by 0 bases and J by 5 bases, and 8 bases separated the two germline ends. The CDR3 covers 13 residues. Germline CDR1 is SGHDT and CDR2 is YYEEEE.

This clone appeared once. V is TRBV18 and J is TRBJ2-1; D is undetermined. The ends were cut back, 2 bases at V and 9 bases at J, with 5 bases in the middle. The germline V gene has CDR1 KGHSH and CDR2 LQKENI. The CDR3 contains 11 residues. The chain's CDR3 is CASSPTGEQFF. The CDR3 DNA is TGTGCCAGCTCACCAACGGGTGAGCAGTTCTTC.

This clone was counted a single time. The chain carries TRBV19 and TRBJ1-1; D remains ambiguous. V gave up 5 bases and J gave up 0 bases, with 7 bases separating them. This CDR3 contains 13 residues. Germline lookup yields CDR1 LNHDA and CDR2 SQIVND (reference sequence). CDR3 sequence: CASSAILNTEAFF. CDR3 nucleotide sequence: TGTGCCAGTAGTGCGATTTTGAACACTGAAGCTTTCTTT.

CDR3 DNA: TGTGCCAGCAGCCCGGACAGGGGTTACACCGGGGAGCTGTTTTTT. This translates into CASSPDRGYTGELFF. The V gene is TRBV7-9, the J gene TRBJ2-2, with 9 positions matching TRBD1. Germline V gives CDR1 SEHNR, CDR2 FQNEAQ (reference sequence). This CDR3 contains 15 residues. V lost 5 bases and J lost 3; bases outside the gene matches: 4.

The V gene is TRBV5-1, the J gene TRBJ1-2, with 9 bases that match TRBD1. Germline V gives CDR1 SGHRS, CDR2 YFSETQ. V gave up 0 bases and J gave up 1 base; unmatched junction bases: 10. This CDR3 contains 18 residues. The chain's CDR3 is CASSLGSGQGVLNYGYTF. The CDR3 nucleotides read TGCGCCAGCAGCTTGGGTTCGGGACAGGGTGTCCTTAACTATGGCTACACCTTC.

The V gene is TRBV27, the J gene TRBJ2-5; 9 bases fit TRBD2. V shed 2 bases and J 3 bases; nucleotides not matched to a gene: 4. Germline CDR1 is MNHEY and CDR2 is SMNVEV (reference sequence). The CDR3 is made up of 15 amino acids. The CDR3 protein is CASSLAGGVEETQYF. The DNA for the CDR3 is TGTGCCAGCAGTTTAGCGGGGGGGGTAGAAGAGACCCAGTACTTC.

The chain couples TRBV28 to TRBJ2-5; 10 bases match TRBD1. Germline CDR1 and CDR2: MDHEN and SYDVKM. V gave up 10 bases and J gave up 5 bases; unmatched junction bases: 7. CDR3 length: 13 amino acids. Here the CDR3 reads CAIRDRGGETQYF. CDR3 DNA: TGTGCCATACGGGACAGGGGCGGGGAGACCCAGTACTTC.

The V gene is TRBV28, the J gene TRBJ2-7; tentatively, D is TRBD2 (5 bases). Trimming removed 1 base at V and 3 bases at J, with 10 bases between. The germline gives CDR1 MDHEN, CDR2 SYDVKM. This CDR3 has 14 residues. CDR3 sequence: CASSLSGIHYEQYF. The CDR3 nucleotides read TGTGCCAGCAGTTTATCGGGAATACACTACGAGCAGTACTTC. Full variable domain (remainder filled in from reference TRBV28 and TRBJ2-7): DVKVTQSSRYLVKRTGEKVFLECVQDMDHENMFWYRQDPGLGLRLIYFSYDVKMKEKGDIPEGYSVSREKKERFSLILESASTNQTSMYLCASSLSGIHYEQYFGPGTRLTVT.

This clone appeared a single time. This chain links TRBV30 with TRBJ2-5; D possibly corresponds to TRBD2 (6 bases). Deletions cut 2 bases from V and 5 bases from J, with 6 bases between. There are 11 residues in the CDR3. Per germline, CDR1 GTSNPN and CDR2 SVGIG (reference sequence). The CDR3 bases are TGTGCCTGGAGTCGGGGGGAGACCCAGTACTTC. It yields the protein CAWSRGETQYF.

The CDR3, as DNA: TGTGCCAGCAGCTTAGGGAGGCAGGGGTACACCGGGGAGCTGTTTTTT. It specifies CASSLGRQGYTGELFF. The rearrangement uses TRBV11-3 and TRBJ2-2; a weak D match, TRBD1 (6 bases). Per the germline V gene, CDR1 is SGHNT and CDR2 is YENEEA. V was cut by 1 base and J by 3 bases, with 12 bases left in between. This CDR3 contains 16 residues.